The 23 T cell receptor beta chains given below trace back to one sample, sequenced in a study of blood T cell repertoires in COVID-19. Assay: immunoSEQ multiplex PCR; the TCRdb copy retains only in-frame clones and omits some. The sample has under 250,000 clones; around 88% are singletons. The sample consisted of peripheral blood. These receptors were taken from a woman between 25 and 40 years old with COVID-19, enrolled during active disease.

V and J are TRBV18 and TRBJ2-7; TRBD1 might be the D (6 bases). V was clipped by 3 bases and J by 3 bases, with 12 bases between them. The CDR3 consists of 14 residues. Germline CDR1 is KGHSH and CDR2 is LQKENI. CDR3 DNA sequence: TGTGCCAGCTCACCGGAACGGGACAACTACGAGCAGTACTTC. Protein: CASSPERDNYEQYF.

V is TRBV4-1 and J is TRBJ1-1, with a possible D match to TRBD1 (5 bases). Trimming removed 4 bases from V and 0 bases from J, with 15 bases in between. This CDR3 contains 16 residues. Germline V gene data show CDR1 as MGHRA and CDR2 as YSYEKL. This chain's CDR3 is CASSRSISGVNTEAFF. For the CDR3, the DNA is TGCGCCAGCAGCCGATCAATTTCGGGGGTGAACACTGAAGCTTTCTTT.

The chain's CDR3 is CASSFDRGALGEQFF. CDR3 DNA: TGTGCCAGCAGTTTCGACAGGGGCGCTCTCGGTGAGCAGTTCTTC. This chain connects TRBV27 to TRBJ2-1; 8 bases agree with TRBD1. Trimming removed 3 bases from V and 9 bases from J; junction bases left unmatched: 10. The germline V gene has CDR1 MNHEY and CDR2 SMNVEV (reference sequence). The CDR3 runs 15 residues.

The rearrangement links TRBV5-1 to TRBJ1-3; D gene unclear. This CDR3 has 15 amino acids. Germline loops: CDR1 SGHRS, CDR2 YFSETQ. V lost 0 bases to trimming and J lost 1 base, with 8 bases between them. CDR3 DNA sequence: TGCGCCAGCAGCTTGGGCGGCAGTTCTGGAAACACCATATATTTT. This codes for CASSLGGSSGNTIYF.

The V call is TRBV28, the J call TRBJ2-3; D is undetermined. Germline V gene sequence: CDR1 MDHEN, CDR2 SYDVKM. Trimming removed 3 bases at V and 4 bases at J, with 20 bases between. The CDR3 spans 17 residues. The DNA for the CDR3 is TGTGCCAGCAGTTTTCCTACGCTAGACGTGACCTCAGATACGCAGTATTTT. Protein product: CASSFPTLDVTSDTQYF. The full variable domain, with the rest looked up from reference TRBV28 and TRBJ2-3, is DVKVTQSSRYLVKRTGEKVFLECVQDMDHENMFWYRQDPGLGLRLIYFSYDVKMKEKGDIPEGYSVSREKKERFSLILESASTNQTSMYLCASSFPTLDVTSDTQYFGPGTRLTVL.

The rearrangement joins TRBV27 to TRBJ1-6; D gene ambiguous. CDR3 size: 15 residues. V dropped 2 bases and J dropped 0 bases, with 5 bases sitting between them. CDR1 MNHEY and CDR2 SMNVEV come from the germline V gene (reference sequence). The CDR3 coding sequence is TGTGCCAGCAGTTTAGAGGGCTCCTATAATTCACCCCTCCACTTT. Encoded protein: CASSLEGSYNSPLHF.

This rearrangement joins TRBV19 to TRBJ1-1; D gene unclear. Germline V lookup: CDR1 LNHDA, CDR2 SQIVND (reference sequence). The length of the CDR3 is 13 residues. Deletions cut 7 bases from V and 1 base from J, with 10 bases between. The CDR3 nucleotides are TGTGCCAGTACCTCCCCCGGGAACACTGAAGCTTTCTTT. This codes for CASTSPGNTEAFF.

This chain links TRBV28 with TRBJ2-2; possibly TRBD1 for D (5 bases). The V gene's germline CDR1 is MDHEN and CDR2 SYDVKM. The CDR3 extends over 14 amino acids. Trimming shortened V by 4 bases and J by 5 bases, and 11 bases separated the two germline ends. CDR3 region: CASSSPTATGELFF. CDR3 nucleotides: TGTGCCAGCAGTTCCCCGACAGCGACCGGGGAGCTGTTTTTT.

This sequence joins TRBV18 and TRBJ1-5; 8 bases map to TRBD1. This CDR3 contains 16 residues. V shed 4 bases, J shed 10 bases, and the junction held 15 bases outside the gene matches. In germline, CDR1 is KGHSH, CDR2 LQKENI. The chain's CDR3 is CASSQQGQATVDPQHF. The DNA of the CDR3 is TGTGCCAGCTCACAACAGGGACAGGCGACCGTCGATCCCCAGCATTTT.

V and J are TRBV5-1 and TRBJ1-1, with unresolved D. The CDR3 is made up of 13 amino acids. Germline V gives CDR1 SGHRS, CDR2 YFSETQ. Deletions cut 0 bases from V and 6 bases from J, with 9 bases between. In DNA form, the CDR3 reads TGCGCCAGCAGCTTGGCGGTGGGCGCTGAAGCTTTCTTT. Amino acid sequence: CASSLAVGAEAFF.

The V call is TRBV10-3, the J call TRBJ2-7, with 7 bases lining up with TRBD1. Germline assignment: CDR1 ENHRY and CDR2 SYGVKD. The V and J ends lost 3 bases and 5 bases, in that order; junction bases with no gene match: 4. The CDR3 is made up of 13 amino acids. This CDR3 reads CAISDRGTHEQYF. In DNA, the CDR3 is TGTGCCATCAGTGACAGGGGGACCCACGAGCAGTACTTC.

The chain employs TRBV28 and TRBJ1-1; 9 bases fit TRBD1. Per germline, CDR1 MDHEN and CDR2 SYDVKM. CDR3 length equals 15 residues. The V gene end was trimmed by 8 bases and the J gene end by 5 bases; junction bases not matched to a gene: 12. This CDR3 is CASLAGDRAGTEAFF. The CDR3 DNA sequence: TGTGCCAGCCTCGCAGGGGACAGGGCGGGGACTGAAGCTTTCTTT.

The gene calls are TRBV6-5 and TRBJ2-3; D is possibly TRBD2 (5 bases). Trimming stripped 0 bases from V and 1 base from J, with 11 bases between. The CDR3 loop spans 16 amino acids. CDR1 and CDR2 from the germline V gene are MNHEY and SVGAGI. The CDR3 is CASSYSGVGGTDTQYF. In nucleotides, the CDR3 is TGTGCCAGCAGTTACTCTGGCGTGGGAGGCACAGATACGCAGTATTTT.

The chain is built from TRBV5-1 and TRBJ2-1, with D possibly being TRBD2 (6 bases). Germline CDR1 is SGHRS and CDR2 is YFSETQ. Trimming took 0 bases from V and 7 from J, leaving 11 bases between them. This CDR3 has 14 amino acids. The CDR3 nucleotides read TGCGCCAGCAGCTTGGCAGGGACTCCGAATGAGCAGTTCTTC. As protein: CASSLAGTPNEQFF.

The chain has TRBV10-3 and TRBJ2-5; D possibly corresponds to TRBD2 (5 bases). The CDR3 runs to 12 residues. Between the trimmed V and J ends, which lost 6 bases and 2 bases, there was a span of 7 bases. CDR1 ENHRY and CDR2 SYGVKD come from the germline V gene. The CDR3 nucleotides read TGTGCCATCAGCGGGGAACAAGAGACCCAGTACTTC. It translates to CAISGEQETQYF.

This clone was counted a single time. The chain uses TRBV6-5 and TRBJ1-4, with 7 positions matching TRBD1. Trimming took 6 bases from V and 5 from J; bases not matched to a gene: 9. CDR1 and CDR2 from the germline V gene are MNHEY and SVGAGI. This CDR3 has 15 residues. This CDR3 reads CASRFSGTENEKLFF. The CDR3 DNA is TGTGCCAGCAGATTCTCCGGGACAGAGAATGAAAAACTGTTTTTT.

J is TRBJ1-1 and V is TRBV27, with D maybe TRBD1 (5 bases). V shed 4 bases and J shed 6 bases, with 15 bases lying between them. Germline V gene lookup returns CDR1 MNHEY and CDR2 SMNVEV (reference sequence). This CDR3 has 14 residues. CDR3 DNA: TGTGCCAGCAGTTCTGGCAGGGAAGTCTCTGAAGCTTTCTTT. Translating gives CASSSGREVSEAFF.

V usage is TRBV4-1 and J usage is TRBJ2-1; a weak D match, TRBD1 (6 bases). CDR3 length: 15 residues. V was clipped by 1 base and J by 3 bases, with 10 bases between them. Germline CDR1 MGHRA, CDR2 YSYEKL. The CDR3 loop reads CASSQGGQHYNEQFF. The CDR3 DNA sequence: TGCGCCAGCAGCCAAGGGGGGCAGCACTACAATGAGCAGTTCTTC.

The V and J genes are TRBV6-6 and TRBJ2-4, with a weak D call TRBD2 (6 bases). The V end was cut by 2 bases, the J end by 2 bases, with 13 bases between. The CDR3 consists of 16 residues. CDR1 MNHNY and CDR2 SVGAGI come from the germline V gene (reference sequence). The CDR3 loop is CASSYGRGRSKNIQYF. CDR3 coding DNA: TGTGCCAGCAGTTACGGGAGAGGGAGGTCCAAAAACATTCAGTACTTC.

The chain combines TRBV12-3 or TRBV12-4 with TRBJ2-1, with TRBD2 identical over 8 bases. The ends lost 2 bases at V and 7 bases at J; junction bases unmatched: 1. The CDR3 is 13 amino acids. CDR3 coding DNA: TGTGCCAGCAGTTTAAGCGGGGGTAATGAGCAGTTCTTC. Its translation: CASSLSGGNEQFF.

The chain joins TRBV5-4 to TRBJ1-2; 8 nucleotides align to TRBD1. The CDR3 has 17 residues. The ends lost 5 bases at V and 7 bases at J; junction bases unmatched: 19. Per the germline V gene, CDR1 is SGHNT and CDR2 is YYREEE (reference sequence). CDR3 loop: CASSRTGTGGTAGGYTF. CDR3 coding DNA: TGTGCCAGCAGTCGGACCGGGACAGGAGGGACCGCGGGTGGCTACACCTTC.

This clone was observed a handful of times. This CDR3 is also generated by other DNA sequences in the sample. The J gene is TRBJ1-1, the V gene TRBV19; TRBD1 matches at 7 bases. Per germline, CDR1 LNHDA and CDR2 SQIVND (reference sequence). With V trimmed by 4 bases and J by 3 bases, 2 bases remained unmatched. CDR3 length equals 13 residues. The CDR3 protein is CASSSTGDTEAFF. CDR3 nucleotides: TGTGCCAGTAGTAGTACAGGGGACACTGAAGCTTTCTTT.

The V call is TRBV24-1, the J call TRBJ2-5; TRBD2 matches at 7 bases. V was pared by 4 bases and J by 4 bases, with 11 bases of the junction left unmatched. This CDR3 contains 16 residues. The germline V gene has CDR1 KGHDR and CDR2 SFDVKD. The CDR3 DNA reads as TGTGCCACCAGTGACTTGGGTCCTAGCGGCCTAGAGACCCAGTACTTC. It codes for CATSDLGPSGLETQYF.